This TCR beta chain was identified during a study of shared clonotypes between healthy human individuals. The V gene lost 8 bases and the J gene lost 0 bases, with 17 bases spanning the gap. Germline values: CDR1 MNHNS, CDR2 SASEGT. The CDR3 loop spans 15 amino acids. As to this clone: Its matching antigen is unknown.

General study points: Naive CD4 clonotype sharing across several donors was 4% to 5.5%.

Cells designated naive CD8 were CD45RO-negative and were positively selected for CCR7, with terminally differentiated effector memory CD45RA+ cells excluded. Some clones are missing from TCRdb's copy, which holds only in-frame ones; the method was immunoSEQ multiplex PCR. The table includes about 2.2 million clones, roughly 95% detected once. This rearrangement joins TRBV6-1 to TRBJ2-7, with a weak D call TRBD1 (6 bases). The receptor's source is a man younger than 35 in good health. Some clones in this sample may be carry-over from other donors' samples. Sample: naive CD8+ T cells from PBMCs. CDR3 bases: TGTGCCAGCCTGGGGGCAGCTCCGAGCTCCTACGAGCAGTACTTC. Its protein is CASLGAAPSSYEQYF.